The 19 T cell receptor beta chains in this list originate from one sample, sequenced in a study of shared clonotypes between healthy human individuals. This table comes from immunoSEQ multiplex PCR, and its TCRdb copy is limited to in-frame clones, with some not included. The profile shows fewer than 3 million clones, about nine tenths of them singletons. Sequenced sample: naive CD4+ T cells from PBMCs. Subset described: CD45RA+ positively selected. The receptors stem from a man between 18 and 35 years old in good health. Some clones in this sample may be carry-over from other donors' samples.

The chain employs TRBV5-1 and TRBJ2-2, with D perhaps matching TRBD1 (6 bases). Germline assignment: CDR1 SGHRS and CDR2 YFSETQ. V lost 1 base, J lost 0 bases, and 13 bases lay in between. The CDR3 length is 17 residues. CDR3 nucleotides: TGCGCCAGCAGCTTGCAAGTAGGGACAACGAACACCGGGGAGCTGTTTTTT. The encoded protein is CASSLQVGTTNTGELFF.

This chain uses TRBV5-1 with TRBJ2-7; no reliable D call. Germline V gives CDR1 SGHRS, CDR2 YFSETQ. CDR3 length: 13 residues. The ends were cut back, 3 bases at V and 12 bases at J, with 19 bases in the middle. CDR3 protein: CASSSETFSNRYF. CDR3 coding DNA: TGCGCCAGCAGCTCGGAGACATTTTCTAATCGGTACTTC.

The CDR3 loop reads CASSRDRANTEAFF. The CDR3 DNA is TGTGCCAGCAGCCGGGACAGGGCGAACACTGAAGCTTTCTTT. The chain employs TRBV28 and TRBJ1-1; TRBD1 agrees at 9 bases. J gave up 1 base and V 6 bases, and 3 bases lay outside the gene matches. This CDR3 comprises 14 residues. CDR1 MDHEN and CDR2 SYDVKM come from the germline V gene. The variable domain in full, with the rest retrieved from reference TRBV28 and TRBJ1-1, is DVKVTQSSRYLVKRTGEKVFLECVQDMDHENMFWYRQDPGLGLRLIYFSYDVKMKEKGDIPEGYSVSREKKERFSLILESASTNQTSMYLCASSRDRANTEAFFGQGTRLTVV.

The chain has TRBV27 and TRBJ2-2; TRBD1 matches at 12 bases. Germline V gene lookup returns CDR1 MNHEY and CDR2 SMNVEV (reference sequence). V was pared by 0 bases and J by 6 bases, with 14 bases of the junction left unmatched. The CDR3 length is 20 residues. CDR3 nucleotides: TGTGCCAGCAGTTTATCGAGATATTTTGGGACAGGGGGCTTCGCCGGGGAGCTGTTTTTT. Its protein product is CASSLSRYFGTGGFAGELFF.

Here the CDR3 reads CASSLFGGGYTF. CDR3 in DNA: TGTGCCAGCAGTTTATTCGGCGGTGGCTACACCTTC. This chain connects TRBV28 to TRBJ1-2; D is unresolved. The CDR3 is 12 amino acids. CDR1 MDHEN and CDR2 SYDVKM come from the germline V gene. V gave up 1 base and J gave up 7 bases, with 7 bases separating them.

This clone came up once. This chain connects TRBV30 to TRBJ1-2; D is uncertain. Germline V gives CDR1 GTSNPN, CDR2 SVGIG (reference sequence). There are 11 residues in the CDR3. V lost 5 bases and J 4 bases, leaving 8 bases between the germline ends. The CDR3 here is CAWDGVYGYTF. CDR3 DNA: TGTGCCTGGGACGGGGTCTATGGCTACACCTTC.

The chain is built from TRBV5-5 and TRBJ2-3, with 8 bases matching TRBD2. Per the germline V gene, CDR1 is SGHKS and CDR2 is YYEKEE (reference sequence). V trimming: 5 bases; J trimming: 4 bases; junction bases outside the gene matches: 12. This CDR3 has 16 residues. The CDR3, as DNA: TGTGCCAGCAGTCTCCCCGGGGGGGCAGGGCCAGATACGCAGTATTTT. Translated: CASSLPGGAGPDTQYF.

Notes on this clone: The identical CDR3 is also encoded by other nucleotide sequences in the sample. The rearrangement links TRBV5-4 to TRBJ1-2; D remains unclear. Trimming took off 4 bases at V and 1 base at J, with 5 bases between the two ends. CDR3 length: 12 residues. Germline CDR1 SGHNT, CDR2 YYREEE (reference sequence). CDR3 nucleotides: TGTGCCAGCAGCCTAGATAACTATGGCTACACCTTC. It yields the protein CASSLDNYGYTF.

CDR3 residues: CASSFVQASLYEQYF. For the CDR3, the DNA is TGCGCCAGCAGCTTTGTGCAGGCAAGCCTCTACGAGCAGTACTTC. The chain combines TRBV5-1 with TRBJ2-7; D gene uncertain. Germline assignment: CDR1 SGHRS and CDR2 YFSETQ. Trimming stripped 2 bases from V and 3 bases from J, with 15 bases between. The CDR3 contains 15 residues.

This clone is a singleton in its sample. The chain links TRBV7-2 to TRBJ2-2, with 8 bases lining up with TRBD1. CDR3 size: 15 residues. Germline V CDR1 and CDR2: SGHTA, FQGNSA. The J segment lost 9 bases and the V segment lost 2 bases, leaving 8 bases of the junction unmatched. CDR3: CASSLSAGGNRELFF. The CDR3 region has the DNA TGTGCCAGCAGCTTATCAGCAGGGGGCAACAGGGAGCTGTTTTTT.

The rearrangement joins TRBV5-1 to TRBJ2-3, with 7 bases identical to TRBD2. CDR1 is SGHRS and CDR2 is YFSETQ in the germline V gene. The junction had 5 bases not matched to a gene; V was cut back by 0 bases and J by 4 bases. The CDR3 is 15 amino acids. The CDR3 DNA reads TGCGCCAGCAGCTTGGCGGCTAGCGGTTCAGATACGCAGTATTTT. The encoded protein is CASSLAASGSDTQYF.

The V call is TRBV7-3, the J call TRBJ2-5, with no clear D. The CDR3 length is 14 residues. With 1 base removed from V and 1 base from J, the gap between germline ends came to 7 bases. Per the germline V gene, CDR1 is SGHTA and CDR2 is FQGTGA. CDR3 region: CASSLNDGQETQYF. Written as DNA, the CDR3 is TGTGCCAGCAGCTTAAATGATGGCCAAGAGACCCAGTACTTC.

The rearrangement uses TRBV23-1 and TRBJ1-5; 9 nucleotides line up with TRBD1. TRBV23-1 falls under the ORF class, with uncertain function. V shed 7 bases, J shed 4 bases, and the junction held 8 bases outside the gene matches. This CDR3 has 15 amino acids. DNA for the CDR3: TGCGCCAGCACCCTGGGGACAGGGACGAATCAGCCCCAGCATTTT. Its translation is CASTLGTGTNQPQHF.

V and J are TRBV7-2 and TRBJ2-7, with 8 bases identical to TRBD2. CDR1 and CDR2 (germline): SGHTA, FQGNSA. The junction had 6 bases not matched to a gene; V was cut back by 5 bases and J by 0 bases. CDR3 length equals 15 residues. CDR3 in DNA: TGTGCCAGCAGCGGGGCGGGAGGTACCTCCTACGAGCAGTACTTC. It specifies CASSGAGGTSYEQYF. The full variable domain, with the rest looked up from reference TRBV7-2 and TRBJ2-7, is GAGVSQSPSNKVTEKGKDVELRCDPISGHTALYWYRQSLGQGLEFLIYFQGNSAPDKSGLPSDRFSAERTGGSVSTLTIQRTQQEDSAVYLCASSGAGGTSYEQYFGPGTRLTVT.

V usage is TRBV28 and J usage is TRBJ1-1; the D gene is possibly TRBD1 (6 bases). Trimming removed 4 bases from V and 0 bases from J, with 24 bases in between. Germline CDR1 reads MDHEN; CDR2 reads SYDVKM. The length of the CDR3 is 19 residues. The CDR3 DNA reads as TGTGCCAGCAGTTCAAAAACAGGGTCGCTTACTCGCATGAACACTGAAGCTTTCTTT. It is translated as CASSSKTGSLTRMNTEAFF.

The sample holds one count of this clone. This chain uses TRBV4-3 with TRBJ2-3; no clear D gene. This CDR3 region has 13 residues. V lost 4 bases, J lost 6 bases, and 11 bases lay in between. Germline values: CDR1 LGHNA, CDR2 YSLEER. The CDR3, as DNA: TGCGCCAGCAGCCTCCTAGGATCTGATACGCAGTATTTT. Translating it yields CASSLLGSDTQYF.

The chain carries TRBV14 and TRBJ2-5; possibly TRBD1 for D (6 bases). Deletions cut 1 base from V and 5 bases from J, with 11 bases between. The germline V gene has CDR1 SGHDN and CDR2 FVKESK. The CDR3 loop spans 14 amino acids. The CDR3 spells CASSQVNQGETQYF. The CDR3 DNA is TGTGCCAGCAGCCAAGTCAACCAGGGGGAGACCCAGTACTTC.

The chain carries TRBV9 and TRBJ1-1; D might be TRBD1 (5 bases). This CDR3 is built from 15 residues. Between the trimmed V and J ends, which lost 0 bases and 5 bases, there was a span of 14 bases. Looked up from germline, CDR1 is SGDLS and CDR2 is YYNGEE. CDR3 coding DNA: TGTGCCAGCAGCGTAGGAGGGGTCCGGGGAACTGAAGCTTTCTTT. It specifies CASSVGGVRGTEAFF.

The V and J genes are TRBV9 and TRBJ2-5; perhaps TRBD2 as D (6 bases). The CDR3 has 15 residues. Trimming removed 0 bases at V and 5 bases at J, with 14 bases between. The germline V gene has CDR1 SGDLS and CDR2 YYNGEE. CDR3 nucleotides: TGTGCCAGCAGCGTAGTAAGTCAGGGACTTGAGACCCAGTACTTC. Amino acid sequence: CASSVVSQGLETQYF.